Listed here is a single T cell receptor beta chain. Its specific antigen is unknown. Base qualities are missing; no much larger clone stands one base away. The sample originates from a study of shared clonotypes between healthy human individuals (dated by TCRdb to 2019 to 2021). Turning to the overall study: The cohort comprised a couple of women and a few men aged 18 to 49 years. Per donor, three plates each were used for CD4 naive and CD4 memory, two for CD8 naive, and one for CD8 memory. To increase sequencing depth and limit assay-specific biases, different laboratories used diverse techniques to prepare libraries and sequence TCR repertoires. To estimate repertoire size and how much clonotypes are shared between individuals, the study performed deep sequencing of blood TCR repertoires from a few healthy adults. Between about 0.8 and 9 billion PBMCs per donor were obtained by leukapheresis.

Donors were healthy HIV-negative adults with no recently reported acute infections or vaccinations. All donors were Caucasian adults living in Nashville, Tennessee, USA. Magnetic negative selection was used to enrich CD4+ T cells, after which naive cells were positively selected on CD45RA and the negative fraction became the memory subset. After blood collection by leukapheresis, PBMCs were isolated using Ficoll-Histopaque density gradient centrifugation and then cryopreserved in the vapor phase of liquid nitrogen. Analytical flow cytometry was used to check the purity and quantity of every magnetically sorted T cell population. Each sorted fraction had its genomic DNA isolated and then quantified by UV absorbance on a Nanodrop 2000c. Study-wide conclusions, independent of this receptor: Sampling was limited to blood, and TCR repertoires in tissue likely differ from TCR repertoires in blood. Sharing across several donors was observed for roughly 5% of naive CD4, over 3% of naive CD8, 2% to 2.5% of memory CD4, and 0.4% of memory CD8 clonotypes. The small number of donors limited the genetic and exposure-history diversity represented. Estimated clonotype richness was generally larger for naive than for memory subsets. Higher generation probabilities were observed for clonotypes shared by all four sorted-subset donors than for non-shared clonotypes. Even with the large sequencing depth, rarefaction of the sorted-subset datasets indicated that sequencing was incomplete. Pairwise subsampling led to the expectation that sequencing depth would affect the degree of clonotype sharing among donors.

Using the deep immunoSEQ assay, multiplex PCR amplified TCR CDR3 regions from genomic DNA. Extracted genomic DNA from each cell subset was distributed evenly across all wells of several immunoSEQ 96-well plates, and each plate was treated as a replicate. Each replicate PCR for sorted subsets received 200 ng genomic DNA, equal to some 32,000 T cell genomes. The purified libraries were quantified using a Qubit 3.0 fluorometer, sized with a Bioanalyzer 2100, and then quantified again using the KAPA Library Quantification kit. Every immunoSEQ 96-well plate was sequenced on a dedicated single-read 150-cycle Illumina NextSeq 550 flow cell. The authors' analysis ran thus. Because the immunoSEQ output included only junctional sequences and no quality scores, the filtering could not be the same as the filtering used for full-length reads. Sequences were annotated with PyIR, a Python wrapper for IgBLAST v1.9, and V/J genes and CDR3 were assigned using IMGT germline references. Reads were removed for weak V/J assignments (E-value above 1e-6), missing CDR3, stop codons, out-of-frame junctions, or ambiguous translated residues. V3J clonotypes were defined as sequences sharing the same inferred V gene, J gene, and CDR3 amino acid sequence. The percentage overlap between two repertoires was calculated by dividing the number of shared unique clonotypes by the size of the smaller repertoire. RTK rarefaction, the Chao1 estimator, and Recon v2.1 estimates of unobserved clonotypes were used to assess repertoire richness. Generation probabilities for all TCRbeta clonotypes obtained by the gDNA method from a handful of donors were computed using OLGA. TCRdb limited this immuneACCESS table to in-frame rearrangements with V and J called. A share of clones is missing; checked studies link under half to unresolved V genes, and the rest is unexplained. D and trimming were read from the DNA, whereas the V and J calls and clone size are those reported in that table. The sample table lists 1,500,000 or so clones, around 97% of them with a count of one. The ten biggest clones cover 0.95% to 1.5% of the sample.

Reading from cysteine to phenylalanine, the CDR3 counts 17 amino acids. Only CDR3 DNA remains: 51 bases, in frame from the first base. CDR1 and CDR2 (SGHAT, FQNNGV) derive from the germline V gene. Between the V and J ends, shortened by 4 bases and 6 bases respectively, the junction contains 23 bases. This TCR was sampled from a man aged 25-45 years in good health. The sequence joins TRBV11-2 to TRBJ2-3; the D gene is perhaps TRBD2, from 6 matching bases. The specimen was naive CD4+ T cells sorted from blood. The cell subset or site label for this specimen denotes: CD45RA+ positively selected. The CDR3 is CASSSIKAGFVRDTQYF. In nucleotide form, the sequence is TGTGCCAGCAGCTCCATTAAAGCGGGTTTCGTCCGGGATACGCAGTATTTT.